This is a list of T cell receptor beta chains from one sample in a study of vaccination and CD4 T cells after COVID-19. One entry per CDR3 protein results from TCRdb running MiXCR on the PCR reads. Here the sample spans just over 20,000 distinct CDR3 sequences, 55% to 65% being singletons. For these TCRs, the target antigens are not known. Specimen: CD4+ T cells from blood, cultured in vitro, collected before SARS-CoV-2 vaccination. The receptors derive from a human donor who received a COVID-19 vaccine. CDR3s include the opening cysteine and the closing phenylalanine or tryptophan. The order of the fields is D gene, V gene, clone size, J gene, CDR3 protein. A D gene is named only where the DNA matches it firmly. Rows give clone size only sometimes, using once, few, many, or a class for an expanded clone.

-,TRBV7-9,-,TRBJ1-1,CASSLVWQGIGNTEAFF
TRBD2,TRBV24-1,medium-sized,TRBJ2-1,CATSDPGTSTSGEQFF
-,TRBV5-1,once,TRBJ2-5,CASSLGSSQETQYF
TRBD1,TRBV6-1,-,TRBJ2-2,CASRGPRTGELFF
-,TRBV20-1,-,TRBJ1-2,CSASSGHGYTF
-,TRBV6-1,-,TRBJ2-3,CASSEQPGSTDTQYF
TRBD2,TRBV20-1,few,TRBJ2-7,CSASRPGLAGTSLSYEQYF
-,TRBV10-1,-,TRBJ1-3,CASSESISGNTIYF
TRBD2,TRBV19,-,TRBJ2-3,CASRPSGGYSTDTQYF
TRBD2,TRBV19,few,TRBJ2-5,CASSPRGVGGAQETQYF